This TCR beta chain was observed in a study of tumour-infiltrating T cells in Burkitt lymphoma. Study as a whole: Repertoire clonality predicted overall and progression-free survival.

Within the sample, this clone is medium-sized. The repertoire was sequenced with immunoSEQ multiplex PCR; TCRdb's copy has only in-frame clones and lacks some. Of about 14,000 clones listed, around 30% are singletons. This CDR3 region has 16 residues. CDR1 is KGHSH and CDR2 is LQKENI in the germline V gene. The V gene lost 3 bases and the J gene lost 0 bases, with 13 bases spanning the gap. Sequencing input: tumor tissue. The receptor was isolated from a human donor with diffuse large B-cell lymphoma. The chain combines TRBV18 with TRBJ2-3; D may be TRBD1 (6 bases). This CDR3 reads CASSPTGTSSTDTQYF. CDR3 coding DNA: TGTGCCAGCTCACCCACCGGGACATCTAGCACAGATACGCAGTATTTT. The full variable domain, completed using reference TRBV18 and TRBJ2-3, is NAGVMQNPRHLVRRRGQEARLRCSPMKGHSHVYWYRQLPEEGLKFMVYLQKENIIDESGMPKERFSAEFPKEGPSILRIQQVVRGDSAAYFCASSPTGTSSTDTQYFGPGTRLTVL.